The entry below describes one T cell receptor beta chain. Method: immunoSEQ multiplex PCR; TCRdb's copy keeps in-frame clones and lacks some. The table includes about 62,000 clones, roughly 79% detected once. This sample stems from a study of T cells in localized non-small cell lung cancer. CDR1 is SGHTA, CDR2 FQGNSA, per germline. The CDR3 runs 14 residues. V dropped 1 base and J dropped 6 bases, with 12 bases sitting between them. V and J are TRBV7-2 and TRBJ1-2; D is ambiguous. The material sequenced was PBMCs, taken before any cancer treatment. The receptor's source is a man between 35 and 75 years old with stage II lung adenocarcinoma. The CDR3, as DNA: TGTGCCAGCAGCTTAGATGGCAGTGTAGATGGCTACACCTTC. Protein product: CASSLDGSVDGYTF.